This paragraph covers one T cell receptor beta chain sequence. The sample is drawn from a study of graft-versus-host responses after intestinal transplantation. The V gene end was trimmed by 8 bases and the J gene end by 6 bases; junction bases not matched to a gene: 5. Germline CDR1 is LNHDA and CDR2 is SQIVND (reference sequence). This CDR3 has 12 amino acids. This table comes from immunoSEQ multiplex PCR, and its TCRdb copy is limited to in-frame clones, with some not included. The profile shows 80,000 or so clones, about 90% of them singletons. Sample: PBMCs, taken 98 days after intestinal transplantation. The chain couples TRBV19 to TRBJ1-1; 8 nucleotides match TRBD1. This TCR was sampled from a human patient who received an intestinal transplant, so some T cells may come from the graft donor. The CDR3 DNA follows: TGTGCCAGTGGACAGGGAGGCGCTGAAGCTTTCTTT. Translated: CASGQGGAEAFF.